This section outlines one T cell receptor beta chain sequence together with its context. Its cognate antigen is unknown. This specimen belongs to a study of PD-1 blockade in mismatch repair-deficient tumors. V gave up 1 base and J gave up 0 bases, with 15 bases separating them. The CDR3 loop spans 17 amino acids. The germline V gene encodes CDR1 SGHVS and CDR2 FQNEAQ. PCR or immunohistochemistry showed mismatch repair deficiency in every enrolled patient. TCR sequencing covered a few patients who responded to pembrolizumab. Here immunoSEQ multiplex PCR was the method, and the copy in TCRdb shows in-frame clones only, minus some. The repertoire holds just under 65,000 clones, with approximately 88% as singletons. Findings of the study overall: Tumor-resident clones, often absent from pretreatment blood, expanded after pembrolizumab and then contracted.

This sequence originates from an adult with mismatch repair-deficient cancer. Sequencing used peripheral blood, obtained 52 weeks after starting pembrolizumab. The chain has TRBV7-8 and TRBJ1-2; unclear D gene. CDR3 coding DNA: TGTGCCAGCAGCTTAGTGATAAGGCAATCCCCTAACTATGGCTACACCTTC. It yields the protein CASSLVIRQSPNYGYTF.